These 29 T cell receptor beta chains came from one sample sequenced in a study of blood T cell repertoires in COVID-19. Sequenced by immunoSEQ multiplex PCR; TCRdb stores in-frame clones only, minus some. The sample contains just over 90,000 clones, around four fifths of which appear only once. Sequencing used peripheral blood. These receptors all stem from a human donor in a cohort sampled during active COVID-19.

The rearrangement joins TRBV28 to TRBJ2-1; 7 nucleotides line up with TRBD1. The V gene's germline CDR1 is MDHEN and CDR2 SYDVKM. V dropped 7 bases and J dropped 1; count of bases not matched to a gene: 4. This CDR3 spans 14 amino acids. CDR3 coding DNA: TGTGCCAGCACACGACAGGGTTCCTACAATGAGCAGTTCTTC. Protein: CASTRQGSYNEQFF.

As regards this clone: Other nucleotide sequences in the sample specify the same CDR3. The chain has TRBV9 and TRBJ1-5; D gene ambiguous. This CDR3 region has 14 residues. V was pared by 3 bases and J by 0 bases, with 7 bases between. Looked up from germline, CDR1 is SGDLS and CDR2 is YYNGEE. The CDR3 region has the DNA TGTGCCAGCAGCGGGGAGGGTAGCAATCAGCCCCAGCATTTT. Its translation: CASSGEGSNQPQHF.

The V and J genes are TRBV2 and TRBJ2-1; 7 bases are shared with TRBD1. V was pared by 10 bases and J by 7 bases, with 10 bases of the junction left unmatched. The CDR3 sequence is 13 residues long. Germline loops: CDR1 SNHLY, CDR2 FYNNEI. The CDR3 DNA follows: TGTGCCAACCGCCGGACAGGTTTAAATGAGCAGTTCTTC. As protein: CANRRTGLNEQFF.

This clone was observed a handful of times. The chain uses TRBV5-4 and TRBJ2-2; D is ambiguous. V dropped 4 bases and J dropped 3 bases, with 13 bases sitting between them. Germline V gives CDR1 SGHNT, CDR2 YYREEE (reference sequence). This CDR3 has 15 amino acids. CDR3 sequence (DNA): TGTGCCAGCAGCCTCGGAGCCAGACACACCGGGGAGCTGTTTTTT. Encoded protein: CASSLGARHTGELFF.

The V gene is TRBV9, the J gene TRBJ2-3; the D is unclear. Deletions cut 0 bases from V and 0 bases from J, with 14 bases between. This CDR3 is built from 17 residues. The germline V gene encodes CDR1 SGDLS and CDR2 YYNGEE. The CDR3 DNA is TGTGCCAGCAGCGTAGTGGGCACCCGCTGGAGCACAGATACGCAGTATTTT. Its protein is CASSVVGTRWSTDTQYF.

The gene calls are TRBV7-9 and TRBJ2-1, with 7 bases fitting TRBD1. Looked up from germline, CDR1 is SEHNR and CDR2 is FQNEAQ (reference sequence). The CDR3 length is 14 residues. V was pared by 2 bases and J by 7 bases, with 5 bases of the junction left unmatched. The CDR3 nucleotides read TGTGCCAGCAGCTTATTACAGGGGACGAATGAGCAGTTCTTC. This encodes CASSLLQGTNEQFF.

The rearrangement links TRBV28 to TRBJ1-2; 8 positions match TRBD1. Looked up from germline, CDR1 is MDHEN and CDR2 is SYDVKM. V was clipped by 2 bases and J by 3 bases; unmatched bases: 8. The CDR3 extends over 16 amino acids. CDR3 residues: CASSLAGTGIYYGYTF. Here the CDR3 DNA reads TGTGCCAGCAGTTTAGCCGGGACAGGTATTTACTATGGCTACACCTTC.

V and J are TRBV27 and TRBJ2-1, with D perhaps TRBD2 (6 bases). CDR3 length: 15 amino acids. Germline V lookup: CDR1 MNHEY, CDR2 SMNVEV (reference sequence). Between the trimmed V and J ends, which lost 5 bases and 5 bases, there was a span of 16 bases. The chain's CDR3 is CASSLGTPQDNEQFF. The CDR3 coding sequence is TGTGCCAGCAGTCTCGGGACTCCCCAGGACAATGAGCAGTTCTTC.

The rearrangement uses TRBV28 and TRBJ1-5, with 10 bases matching TRBD1. Germline V gene lookup returns CDR1 MDHEN and CDR2 SYDVKM. The CDR3 has 13 residues. The junction had 8 bases not matched to a gene; V was cut back by 11 bases and J by 7 bases. CDR3: CAGRTGGTQPQHF. CDR3 nucleotides: TGTGCCGGCCGGACAGGGGGTACCCAGCCCCAGCATTTT.

This chain uses TRBV19 with TRBJ2-2, with D possibly being TRBD1 (6 bases). V dropped 9 bases and J dropped 6 bases, with 11 bases sitting between them. This CDR3 comprises 12 residues. Germline V CDR1 and CDR2: LNHDA, SQIVND (reference sequence). CDR3 nucleotide sequence: TGTGCCAGCCAGGGGCCGGCCGGGGAGCTGTTTTTT. As protein: CASQGPAGELFF.

The V call is TRBV9, the J call TRBJ2-2; 10 bases line up with TRBD2. Germline CDR1 and CDR2: SGDLS and YYNGEE. This CDR3 has 15 amino acids. Unmatched junction bases numbered 11, after V lost 9 bases and J lost 6 bases. The CDR3 region is CATSPRLAGPGELFF. DNA of the CDR3: TGTGCCACCTCCCCGAGACTAGCGGGCCCCGGGGAGCTGTTTTTT.

The gene calls are TRBV6-6 and TRBJ2-7; D possibly corresponds to TRBD2 (6 bases). Germline V gene sequence: CDR1 MNHNY, CDR2 SVGAGI (reference sequence). The CDR3 contains 15 residues. V was trimmed by 0 bases and J by 2 bases, leaving 11 bases between them. CDR3 amino acids: CASSYSDAGTYEQYF. The CDR3 coding sequence is TGTGCCAGCAGTTACTCGGACGCGGGGACCTACGAGCAGTACTTC.

The chain employs TRBV4-1 and TRBJ2-7, with D perhaps TRBD2 (7 bases). V gave up 0 bases and J gave up 6 bases, with 18 bases separating them. The germline V gene encodes CDR1 MGHRA and CDR2 YSYEKL. The CDR3 runs 16 residues. CDR3 region: CASSQDRGAQVGEQYF. The CDR3 DNA reads TGCGCCAGCAGCCAAGATCGGGGGGCTCAAGTGGGCGAGCAGTACTTC.

This rearrangement joins TRBV19 to TRBJ1-5; weak D call: TRBD1 (6 bases). Germline V gives CDR1 LNHDA, CDR2 SQIVND (reference sequence). V was cut by 5 bases and J by 3 bases, with 17 bases left in between. This CDR3 has 16 amino acids. DNA of the CDR3: TGTGCCAGTAGTGCTCAGGGGAATGGGCTCAATCAGCCCCAGCATTTT. This encodes CASSAQGNGLNQPQHF.

This chain links TRBV28 with TRBJ2-3; possible D gene TRBD2, 6 bases. Germline CDR1 is MDHEN and CDR2 is SYDVKM. The CDR3 extends over 14 amino acids. V dropped 3 bases and J dropped 4 bases, with 11 bases sitting between them. In DNA form, the CDR3 reads TGTGCCAGCAGTTTCGGCGGGGTGGCAGATACGCAGTATTTT. It specifies CASSFGGVADTQYF.

The CDR3 sequence: CASSLGNSYEQYF. CDR3 coding DNA: TGTGCCAGCAGCTTGGGCAACTCCTACGAGCAGTACTTC. The chain recombines TRBV7-2 with TRBJ2-7; D is ambiguous. V was cut by 3 bases and J by 0 bases, with 6 bases left in between. Looked up from germline, CDR1 is SGHTA and CDR2 is FQGNSA. The CDR3 has 13 amino acids.

CDR3 sequence: CASSLVRTGGRGEQYF. DNA of the CDR3: TGTGCCAGCAGCTTAGTCCGCACAGGGGGCCGTGGAGAGCAGTACTTC. The chain combines TRBV11-2 with TRBJ2-7; 9 bases map to TRBD1. J lost 7 bases, V lost 1 base, and 11 bases had no gene match. Germline assignment: CDR1 SGHAT and CDR2 FQNNGV. The CDR3 sequence is 16 residues long.

The J gene is TRBJ1-1, the V gene TRBV14, with D perhaps matching TRBD1 (5 bases). CDR3 length equals 14 residues. Germline CDR1 is SGHDN and CDR2 is FVKESK. V was cut by 4 bases and J by 1 base, with 10 bases left in between. The CDR3 region has the DNA TGTGCCAGCAGCCCGGGGGTGCGGAACACTGAAGCTTTCTTT. Protein: CASSPGVRNTEAFF.

The chain has TRBV6-5 and TRBJ1-1; no clear D gene. CDR3 length: 16 amino acids. The germline V gene has CDR1 MNHEY and CDR2 SVGAGI. Trimming stripped 0 bases from V and 3 bases from J, with 14 bases between. The CDR3 is CASSYSFSRSDTEAFF. Written as DNA, the CDR3 is TGTGCCAGCAGTTACTCGTTTTCTAGGTCTGACACTGAAGCTTTCTTT.

This chain links TRBV2 with TRBJ1-6, with 7 bases identical to TRBD1. Germline V gives CDR1 SNHLY, CDR2 FYNNEI. The CDR3 runs to 15 residues. V lost 7 bases, J lost 7 bases, and 10 bases stayed unmatched. CDR3 sequence (DNA): TGTGCCAGCAAACCCAGGGGGGTGGGAAATTCACCCCTCCACTTT. Translated: CASKPRGVGNSPLHF.

The chain recombines TRBV5-6 with TRBJ2-1; 13 bases map to TRBD2. This CDR3 region has 16 residues. Germline V lookup: CDR1 SGHDT, CDR2 YYEEEE. J was trimmed by 9 bases and V by 4 bases; bases with no gene match: 10. The CDR3 sequence: CASSPPGLAGVSEQFF. CDR3 coding DNA: TGTGCCAGCAGCCCCCCCGGACTAGCGGGAGTCAGTGAGCAGTTCTTC.

The V and J genes are TRBV6-1 and TRBJ1-5; D unresolved. The CDR3 contains 15 residues. Trimming stripped 0 bases from V and 5 bases from J, with 11 bases between. Germline values: CDR1 MNHNS, CDR2 SASEGT. The CDR3: CASSEAGSSHQPQHF. The CDR3 DNA reads TGTGCCAGCAGTGAAGCGGGGAGCAGTCATCAGCCCCAGCATTTT.

V usage is TRBV27 and J usage is TRBJ1-5, with 8 nucleotides matching TRBD1. CDR1 is MNHEY and CDR2 is SMNVEV in the germline V gene (reference sequence). The V and J ends lost 6 bases and 4 bases, in that order; junction bases with no gene match: 2. CDR3 length equals 13 residues. CDR3 residues: CASRGTGNQPQHF. CDR3 coding DNA: TGTGCCAGCAGGGGGACAGGAAATCAGCCCCAGCATTTT.

This clone has a handful of counts. This chain uses TRBV20-1 with TRBJ2-7; D not resolved. The CDR3 has 12 residues. V was pared by 3 bases and J by 2 bases, with 8 bases between. Germline-derived CDR1 and CDR2 are DFQATT and SNEGSKA (reference sequence). The CDR3: CSASGDTYEQYF. CDR3 DNA: TGCAGTGCTAGTGGCGACACCTACGAGCAGTACTTC.

The V gene is TRBV27, the J gene TRBJ1-2, with TRBD1 matching 7 bases. Germline CDR1 reads MNHEY; CDR2 reads SMNVEV (reference sequence). V was clipped by 6 bases and J by 5 bases; unmatched bases: 9. The CDR3 has 14 amino acids. The DNA of the CDR3 is TGTGCCAGCAGCGACAGGGTTCAGAGTTATGGCTACACCTTC. It encodes CASSDRVQSYGYTF.

This chain uses TRBV18 with TRBJ1-4, with a possible D match to TRBD1 (5 bases). The V gene's germline CDR1 is KGHSH and CDR2 LQKENI. With 3 bases removed from V and 7 bases from J, the gap between germline ends came to 9 bases. The CDR3 runs to 13 residues. This CDR3 reads CASSPRTTEKLFF. Written as DNA, the CDR3 is TGTGCCAGCTCACCCCGGACAACTGAAAAACTGTTTTTT.

The J gene is TRBJ2-1, the V gene TRBV5-6; 9 positions match TRBD2. CDR3 length: 17 residues. The V gene end was trimmed by 1 base and the J gene end by 7 bases; junction bases not matched to a gene: 12. Germline lookup yields CDR1 SGHDT and CDR2 YYEEEE. The CDR3 loop reads CASSLRAGGPVGNEQFF. The CDR3, as DNA: TGTGCCAGCAGCTTGAGGGCGGGAGGGCCGGTGGGGAATGAGCAGTTCTTC.

This clone appeared a few times. The genes are TRBV5-1 and TRBJ1-1; 7 nucleotides align to TRBD1. J gave up 0 bases and V 0 bases, and 2 bases lay outside the gene matches. CDR1 is SGHRS and CDR2 is YFSETQ in the germline V gene. CDR3 size: 15 residues. The CDR3 loop is CASSLEQGLNTEAFF. The CDR3, as DNA: TGCGCCAGCAGCTTGGAACAGGGGCTGAACACTGAAGCTTTCTTT.

The CDR3 is CASSEVSGLAGRSSTDTQYF. In DNA form, the CDR3 reads TGTGCCAGCAGTGAAGTGTCTGGACTAGCGGGGCGGTCCAGCACAGATACGCAGTATTTT. V is TRBV6-1 and J is TRBJ2-3; 12 nucleotides agree with TRBD2. The CDR3 has 20 amino acids. J was trimmed by 0 bases and V by 1 base; bases with no gene match: 11. CDR1 and CDR2 (germline): MNHNS, SASEGT.